This TCR beta chain was observed in a study of T-cell memory formation after mild COVID-19 listed by TCRdb under 2021. For the study in its entirety: TCR sequence clusters from the two donors were largely donor specific. In a couple of donors, T-cell clones that expanded and contracted after mild COVID-19 were followed by sequencing TCRalpha and TCRbeta repertoires longitudinally. The cohort comprised two young, previously healthy adult volunteers, one female and one male. What the research found in general, with its limitations: Contracting CD4+ clones were found mainly in CM and EM memory subsets, while CD8+ clones were enriched in EMRA. The detection of some responding clones in pre-infection memory suggests that pre-existing cross-reactive memory T cells joined the SARS-CoV-2 response. Only two mild cases were covered by the study, and larger cohorts that include severe cases with pre-infection samples were considered necessary. The second-wave clones that peaked on day 37 were not confirmed to be SARS-CoV-2 specific. Balanced CD4/CD8 phenotypes were observed for clones contracting from day 15 to 85, whereas a bias towards CD4+ was observed for a second wave of clones expanding from day 15 to 37.

Regarding this clonotype: No cognate antigen has been identified for it. Base qualities are not provided; no much larger clone lies one nucleotide away.

The CDR3 covers 19 residues, taking in both the cysteine and the phenylalanine. Only the CDR3 DNA stays, 57 bases, in frame from base 1. The germline V gene (reference sequence) provides CDR1 MNHEY and CDR2 SMNVEV. V is pared back by 6 bases and J by 0 bases, with 21 bases lying between the germline termini. Sequencing took place on an Illumina NovaSeq 6000. TCRalpha and TCRbeta cDNA libraries were constructed by 5'RACE with constant-segment primers, with sample barcodes and unique molecular identifiers being introduced. RNA was extracted from every sample with Trizol reagent. Amplification of the libraries took two PCR steps, and the second step added a second sample barcode plus Illumina TruSeq adapters. Libraries were sequenced on an Illumina NovaSeq with 2 x 150 bp paired-end reads. The study's processing was this. With migec v1.2.7, reads were demultiplexed and then collapsed into UMI-guided consensus sequences. With mixcr v2.1.11, UMI consensuses were aligned to TRA and TRB V and J templates and assembled into clonotypes. Clonotypes were classified as expanded or contracted when called significant by both edgeR and NoisET, with noise models trained on biological replicates. edgeR calls used a false discovery rate-adjusted p below 0.01 and a log2 fold-change threshold of 1. As an exploratory analysis of dynamics, max-normalized trajectories of the 1000 most abundant clonotypes were examined with PCA combined with hierarchical clustering. Each responding clone was given a CD4 or CD8 phenotype based on the CD4+ and CD8+ repertoires, which had been sequenced separately. Using fastp at Q25 and MiXCR, TCRdb reprocessed the public reads and kept productive beta chains. Rows are combined by CDR3 protein, so each entry shows the most common genes and DNA. It is TCRdb's table, rather than the study itself, that gives the V and J calls and clone size. The sample yields about 560,000 distinct CDR3 sequences; under 20% were counted once. The top ten clonotypes cover about 12% of the sample.

Ficoll-Paque density gradient centrifugation was used to isolate PBMCs. This sequence originates from an adult woman who had mild COVID-19 (a few samples of this study predate the infection). The sample titles of this study are shuffled in the database, so cell type and time point are left out; the donor was told from shared clones. The rearrangement joined TRBV27 to TRBJ1-6; a weak D assignment points to TRBD1 (6 bases agree). The sample consisted of PBMCs or a T cell subset sorted from them (not recorded which). The CDR3 protein is CASSRGGSLPGSYNSPLHF. The nucleotide sequence reads TGTGCCAGCAGCCGAGGGGGGAGCCTCCCCGGCTCCTATAATTCACCCCTCCACTTT.